Below are 28 T cell receptor beta chains sequenced from a single sample in a study of cytomegalovirus exposure and HLA in healthy donors. The PCR contained 60 Vbeta and 13 Jbeta primers. Using immunoSEQ multiplex PCR, the repertoire was profiled, and TCRdb retains in-frame clones only, with some absent. The sample contains some 140,000 clones, over 65% of which appear only once. Sequenced material: PBMCs. The receptors were gathered from a man aged 25 to 40 in good health and CMV-seronegative.

This clone has a handful of counts. CDR3 coding DNA: TGTGCCAGCAGTACAGGACAGGTGTTGGATGAGCAGTTCTTC. It specifies CASSTGQVLDEQFF. The chain employs TRBV13 and TRBJ2-1; TRBD1 aligns across 7 bases. The CDR3 loop spans 14 amino acids. The V and J ends lost 6 bases and 8 bases, in that order; junction bases with no gene match: 10. Germline CDR1 PRHDT, CDR2 FYEKMQ (reference sequence).

This clone showed up just a few times. The chain has TRBV5-1 and TRBJ2-7; 12 nucleotides agree with TRBD1. This CDR3 has 16 amino acids. From germline, CDR1 is SGHRS and CDR2 YFSETQ. The ends lost 4 bases at V and 7 bases at J; junction bases unmatched: 12. The CDR3 is CASSPPPGQGAQEQYF. CDR3 DNA: TGCGCCAGCAGCCCTCCCCCGGGACAGGGGGCTCAAGAGCAGTACTTC.

The chain joins TRBV4-3 to TRBJ2-3; TRBD2 aligns across 7 bases. V trimming: 0 bases; J trimming: 5 bases; junction bases outside the gene matches: 5. The germline gives CDR1 LGHNA, CDR2 YSLEER. The CDR3 runs 15 residues. The CDR3 loop is CASSQEGVAGDTQYF. In DNA form, the CDR3 reads TGCGCCAGCAGCCAAGAGGGAGTAGCGGGAGATACGCAGTATTTT.

This clone was found once. V usage is TRBV6-1 and J usage is TRBJ1-1; no firm D call. V lost 8 bases to trimming and J lost 0 bases, with 10 bases between them. The CDR3 consists of 13 residues. CDR1 and CDR2 from the germline V gene are MNHNS and SASEGT. The CDR3, as DNA: TGTGCCAGCCTCGCGGGAATGAACACTGAAGCTTTCTTT. Protein sequence: CASLAGMNTEAFF.

V is TRBV7-9 and J is TRBJ1-1; 7 bases are shared with TRBD1. The J segment lost 1 base and the V segment lost 2 bases, leaving 4 bases of the junction unmatched. The germline gives CDR1 SEHNR, CDR2 FQNEAQ (reference sequence). CDR3 size: 15 residues. The CDR3 DNA reads TGTGCCAGCAGCTTACTACAGGGGACGAACACTGAAGCTTTCTTT. Translating it yields CASSLLQGTNTEAFF.

This clone appeared a few times. The chain combines TRBV2 with TRBJ1-5; the match to TRBD1 covers 7 bases. Germline V gives CDR1 SNHLY, CDR2 FYNNEI. V gave up 3 bases and J gave up 5 bases; unmatched junction bases: 1. The CDR3 runs 13 residues. DNA of the CDR3: TGTGCCAGCAGTGACAGGGGGGATCAGCCCCAGCATTTT. Encoded protein: CASSDRGDQPQHF. Drawing the rest from reference TRBV2 and TRBJ1-5, the complete variable domain is EPEVTQTPSHQVTQMGQEVILRCVPISNHLYFYWYRQILGQKVEFLVSFYNNEISEKSEIFDDQFSVERPDGSNFTLKIRSTKLEDSAMYFCASSDRGDQPQHFGDGTRLSIL.

The chain recombines TRBV6-1 with TRBJ2-1; TRBD2 matches at 8 bases. This CDR3 spans 15 amino acids. Trimming cost V 4 bases and J 2 bases; bases outside gene matches: 4. Looked up from germline, CDR1 is MNHNS and CDR2 is SASEGT. CDR3: CASSVERGTYNEQFF. For the CDR3, the DNA is TGTGCCAGCAGTGTCGAGCGGGGGACCTACAATGAGCAGTTCTTC.

The chain recombines TRBV14 with TRBJ2-5; 7 bases are shared with TRBD1. The CDR3 is 15 amino acids. V lost 1 base and J lost 5; bases outside the gene matches: 7. Germline CDR1 reads SGHDN; CDR2 reads FVKESK. This chain's CDR3 is CASSQGDSRGETQYF. Written as DNA, the CDR3 is TGTGCCAGCAGCCAAGGGGACAGTCGCGGGGAGACCCAGTACTTC.

This clone has just a few counts. The chain couples TRBV10-3 to TRBJ2-2, with a tentative D call TRBD2 (6 bases). V gave up 0 bases and J gave up 6 bases, with 8 bases separating them. The CDR3 runs to 14 residues. Germline CDR1 reads ENHRY; CDR2 reads SYGVKD. The CDR3 nucleotides are TGTGCCATCAGTGAGTCGGGGGGACCCGGGGAGCTGTTTTTT. Amino acids: CAISESGGPGELFF.

CDR3 DNA sequence: TGTGCCAGCAGCCGAACACAACGTGAAGCTTTCTTT. It encodes CASSRTQREAFF. The chain joins TRBV14 to TRBJ1-1; D gene uncertain. Germline lookup yields CDR1 SGHDN and CDR2 FVKESK. The CDR3 extends over 12 amino acids. V was pared by 4 bases and J by 7 bases, with 10 bases between.

The V and J genes are TRBV14 and TRBJ2-5; TRBD1 matches at 8 bases. Trimming cost V 4 bases and J 3 bases; bases outside gene matches: 4. This CDR3 contains 14 residues. Germline loops: CDR1 SGHDN, CDR2 FVKESK. As DNA, the CDR3 is TGTGCCAGCAGCCTCAGGACAGGGAAAGAGACCCAGTACTTC. It is translated as CASSLRTGKETQYF.

V and J are TRBV5-4 and TRBJ2-3; 10 bases map to TRBD2. This CDR3 has 16 residues. V dropped 3 bases and J dropped 3; count of bases not matched to a gene: 7. Germline V gene lookup returns CDR1 SGHNT and CDR2 YYREEE (reference sequence). The CDR3 spells CASSSNSGGNTDTQYF. The CDR3 coding sequence is TGTGCCAGCAGCTCAAATAGCGGGGGGAATACAGATACGCAGTATTTT.

The chain combines TRBV28 with TRBJ1-1; a weak D match, TRBD1 (6 bases). Trimming removed 6 bases at V and 7 bases at J, with 12 bases between. The V gene's germline CDR1 is MDHEN and CDR2 SYDVKM. This CDR3 contains 12 residues. CDR3 sequence (DNA): TGTGCCAGCAGCTCAGGGGCATTTGAAGCTTTCTTT. Translated: CASSSGAFEAFF.

This chain uses TRBV29-1 with TRBJ1-2; maybe TRBD1 (6 bases). Germline loops: CDR1 SQVTM, CDR2 ANQGSEA. There are 16 residues in the CDR3. Between the trimmed V and J ends, which lost 0 bases and 6 bases, there was a span of 20 bases. The CDR3 loop reads CSVEELLGGGDNGYTF. In nucleotides, the CDR3 is TGCAGCGTTGAAGAGCTTCTAGGGGGGGGTGACAATGGCTACACCTTC. Full variable domain (rest looked up from reference TRBV29-1 and TRBJ1-2): SAVISQKPSRDICQRGTSLTIQCQVDSQVTMMFWYRQQPGQSLTLIATANQGSEATYESGFVIDKFPISRPNLTFSTLTVSNMSPEDSSIYLCSVEELLGGGDNGYTFGSGTRLTVV.

The sample holds a few counts of this clone. Its ends do not fully match the called genes, so a read error is possible. The chain joins TRBV6-5 to TRBJ1-2; the match to TRBD1 covers 7 bases. Germline CDR1 MNHEY, CDR2 SVGAGI. The CDR3 has 14 residues. CDR3 DNA sequence: TGTGCCAGCAGTACAGGGGAAGCTCTTTATGGCTACCCCTTC. The encoded protein is CASSTGEALYGYPF.

This clone was found a few times. This sequence joins TRBV6-5 and TRBJ1-1; 8 nucleotides match TRBD1. Germline CDR1 reads MNHEY; CDR2 reads SVGAGI. The CDR3 has 13 amino acids. V shed 5 bases, J shed 7 bases, and the junction held 6 bases outside the gene matches. This chain's CDR3 is CASSKYRGDEAFF. CDR3 nucleotide sequence: TGTGCCAGCAGTAAATACAGGGGGGATGAAGCTTTCTTT.

This sequence joins TRBV28 and TRBJ2-3; D may be TRBD2 (6 bases). V dropped 3 bases and J dropped 2 bases, with 12 bases sitting between them. Germline V CDR1 and CDR2: MDHEN, SYDVKM. This CDR3 has 15 amino acids. The CDR3, as DNA: TGTGCCAGCAGTTTGGGGAGGCGTAACACAGATACGCAGTATTTT. Its protein is CASSLGRRNTDTQYF.

The J gene is TRBJ1-1, the V gene TRBV11-2; possible D gene TRBD1, 6 bases. Trimming stripped 1 base from V and 4 bases from J, with 16 bases between. The CDR3 has 16 amino acids. Germline V gene data show CDR1 as SGHAT and CDR2 as FQNNGV. In nucleotides, the CDR3 is TGTGCCAGCAGCTTAGTGATATCGGCAGGGGTCACTGAAGCTTTCTTT. It specifies CASSLVISAGVTEAFF.

This clone was seen a handful of times. The gene calls are TRBV18 and TRBJ1-1; TRBD1 agrees at 7 bases. The CDR3 runs 16 residues. Germline V gives CDR1 KGHSH, CDR2 LQKENI. Trimming removed 3 bases from V and 0 bases from J; junction bases left unmatched: 7. The CDR3 DNA reads TGTGCCAGCTCACCCTTGGCAGGGGGTTTGAACACTGAAGCTTTCTTT. Encoded protein: CASSPLAGGLNTEAFF.

The V call is TRBV18, the J call TRBJ2-5; TRBD2 is a possible D gene (6 bases). The germline V gene has CDR1 KGHSH and CDR2 LQKENI. Deletions cut 2 bases from V and 2 bases from J, with 15 bases between. The length of the CDR3 is 16 residues. Here the CDR3 reads CASSPNGGAEQETQYF. In DNA form, the CDR3 reads TGTGCCAGCTCACCAAACGGCGGGGCGGAACAAGAGACCCAGTACTTC.

V gene TRBV20-1 combines with J gene TRBJ1-1; D ambiguous. V shed 0 bases and J shed 6 bases, with 5 bases lying between them. Germline V CDR1 and CDR2: DFQATT, SNEGSKA (reference sequence). The CDR3 totals 11 residues. CDR3 sequence (DNA): TGCAGTGCTAGAGATCATGCTGAAGCTTTCTTT. It is translated as CSARDHAEAFF.

In regard to this clone: At one end, the junction sequence differs from germline, possibly due to a read error. The genes are TRBV7-9 and TRBJ1-1, with D perhaps TRBD1 (6 bases). Germline CDR1 reads SEHNR; CDR2 reads FQNEAQ (reference sequence). The CDR3 covers 12 residues. The DNA for the CDR3 is TGTTCCAGCAGAAACAGGGTAACTGAAGCTTTCTTT. This codes for CSSRNRVTEAFF. Combining the CDR3 with reference TRBV7-9 and TRBJ1-1 gives the whole variable domain DTGVSQNPRHKITKRGQNVTFRCDPISEHNRLYWYRQTLGQGPEFLTYFQNEAQLEKSRLLSDRFSAERPKGSFSTLEIQRTEQGDSAMYLCSSRNRVTEAFFGQGTRLTVV.

This clone was observed once. J is TRBJ1-6 and V is TRBV9; possible D gene TRBD1, 5 bases. Per germline, CDR1 SGDLS and CDR2 YYNGEE. The CDR3 runs to 17 residues. Trimming removed 2 bases at V and 0 bases at J, with 12 bases between. The CDR3 nucleotides are TGTGCCAGCAGCGTGGGTGGGGGGAGCTCCTATAATTCACCCCTCCACTTT. Its translation is CASSVGGGSSYNSPLHF.

J is TRBJ1-1 and V is TRBV5-4, with D possibly being TRBD1 (6 bases). Looked up from germline, CDR1 is SGHNT and CDR2 is YYREEE (reference sequence). This CDR3 comprises 14 residues. V was pared by 4 bases and J by 0 bases, with 10 bases between. For the CDR3, the DNA is TGTGCCAGCAGCCCGGACAGCGTGAACACTGAAGCTTTCTTT. Encoded protein: CASSPDSVNTEAFF.

This clone showed up just a few times. The V call is TRBV14, the J call TRBJ2-7; 9 nucleotides align to TRBD2. The ends lost 4 bases at V and 2 bases at J; junction bases unmatched: 9. CDR3 length: 16 amino acids. CDR1 SGHDN and CDR2 FVKESK come from the germline V gene. The CDR3: CASSPTSGLGTYEQYF. The CDR3 DNA sequence: TGTGCCAGCAGCCCGACTAGCGGCTTAGGCACCTACGAGCAGTACTTC.

The rearrangement joins TRBV7-9 to TRBJ2-5; 10 bases agree with TRBD2. Trimming took 7 bases from V and 0 from J; bases not matched to a gene: 5. Germline values: CDR1 SEHNR, CDR2 FQNEAQ (reference sequence). This CDR3 region has 15 residues. CDR3 amino acids: CASNDLAGDQETQYF. The CDR3, as DNA: TGTGCCAGCAACGATCTAGCGGGGGACCAAGAGACCCAGTACTTC.

This clone has more than one count but fewer than ten. In the same sample, other DNA sequences code for this CDR3. The chain couples TRBV7-2 to TRBJ2-3, with 8 bases that match TRBD1. Germline V gene data show CDR1 as SGHTA and CDR2 as FQGNSA. CDR3 length: 15 amino acids. The V gene end was trimmed by 3 bases and the J gene end by 2 bases; junction bases not matched to a gene: 4. In DNA, the CDR3 is TGTGCCAGCAGCTTTGACAGGGGAGACACAGATACGCAGTATTTT. As protein: CASSFDRGDTDTQYF.

The chain uses TRBV7-8 and TRBJ1-6, with 7 bases fitting TRBD1. The CDR3 sequence is 16 residues long. Germline-derived CDR1 and CDR2 are SGHVS and FQNEAQ. V lost 5 bases to trimming and J lost 10 bases; unmatched junction nucleotides: 14. The CDR3 loop reads CASSRGTARLSSPLHF. The DNA of the CDR3 is TGTGCCAGCAGCAGAGGGACAGCACGTCTCAGCTCACCCCTCCACTTT.